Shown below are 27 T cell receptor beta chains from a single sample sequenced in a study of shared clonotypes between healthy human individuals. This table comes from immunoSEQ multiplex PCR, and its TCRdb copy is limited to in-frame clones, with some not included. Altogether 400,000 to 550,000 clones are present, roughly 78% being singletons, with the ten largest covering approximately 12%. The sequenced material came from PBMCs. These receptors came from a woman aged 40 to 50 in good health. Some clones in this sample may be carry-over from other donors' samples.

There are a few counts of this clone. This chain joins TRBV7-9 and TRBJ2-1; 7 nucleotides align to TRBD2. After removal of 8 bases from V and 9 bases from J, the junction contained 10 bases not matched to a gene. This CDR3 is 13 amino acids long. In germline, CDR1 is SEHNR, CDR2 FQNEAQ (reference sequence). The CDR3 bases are TGTGCCAGCGACACGGCGGGAGAGAGTGAGCAGTTCTTC. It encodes CASDTAGESEQFF.

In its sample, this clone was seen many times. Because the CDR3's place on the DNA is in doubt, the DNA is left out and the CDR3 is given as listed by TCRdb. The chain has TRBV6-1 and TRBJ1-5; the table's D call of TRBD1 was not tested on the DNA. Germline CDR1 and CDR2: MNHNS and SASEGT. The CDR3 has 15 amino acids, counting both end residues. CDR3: CASILGPSSNQPQHF.

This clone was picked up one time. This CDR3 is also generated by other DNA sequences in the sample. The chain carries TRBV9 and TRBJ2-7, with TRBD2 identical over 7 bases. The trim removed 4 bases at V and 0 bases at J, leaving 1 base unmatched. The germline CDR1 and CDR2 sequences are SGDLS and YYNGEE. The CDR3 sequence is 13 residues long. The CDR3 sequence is CASSLAGSYEQYF. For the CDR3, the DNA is TGTGCCAGCAGCTTAGCGGGCTCCTACGAGCAGTACTTC.

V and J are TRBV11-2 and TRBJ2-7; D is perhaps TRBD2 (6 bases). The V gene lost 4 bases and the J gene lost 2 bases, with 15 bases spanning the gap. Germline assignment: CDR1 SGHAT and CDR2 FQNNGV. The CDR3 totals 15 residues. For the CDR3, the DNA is TGTGCCAGCAGCTCCCGGGGGTCTGCAGCCTACGAGCAGTACTTC. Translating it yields CASSSRGSAAYEQYF.

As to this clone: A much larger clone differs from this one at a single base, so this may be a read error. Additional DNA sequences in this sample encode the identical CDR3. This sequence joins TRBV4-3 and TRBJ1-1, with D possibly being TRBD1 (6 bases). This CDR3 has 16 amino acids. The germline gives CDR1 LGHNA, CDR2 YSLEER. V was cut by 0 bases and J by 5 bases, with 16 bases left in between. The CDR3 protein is CASSQDLGGGGTEAFF. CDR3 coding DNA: TGCGCCAGCAGCCAAGATCTCGGAGGGGGGGGGACTGAAGCTTTCTTT.

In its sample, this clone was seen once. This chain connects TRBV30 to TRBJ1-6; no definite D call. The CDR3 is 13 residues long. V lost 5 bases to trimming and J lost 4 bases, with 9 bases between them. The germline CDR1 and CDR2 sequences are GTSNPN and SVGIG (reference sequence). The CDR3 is CAWGLGYNSPLHF. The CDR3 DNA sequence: TGTGCCTGGGGGCTGGGATATAATTCACCCCTCCACTTT.

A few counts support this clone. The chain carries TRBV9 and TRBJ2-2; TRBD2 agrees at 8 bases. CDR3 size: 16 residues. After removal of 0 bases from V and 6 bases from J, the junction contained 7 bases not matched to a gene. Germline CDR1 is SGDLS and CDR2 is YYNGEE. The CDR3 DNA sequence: TGTGCCAGCAGCGTAGGAGGCGGGAGGTCATCCGGGGAGCTGTTTTTT. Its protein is CASSVGGGRSSGELFF. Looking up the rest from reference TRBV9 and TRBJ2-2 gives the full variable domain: DSGVTQTPKHLITATGQRVTLRCSPRSGDLSVYWYQQSLDQGLQFLIQYYNGEERAKGNILERFSAQQFPDLHSELNLSSLELGDSALYFCASSVGGGRSSGELFFGEGSRLTVL.

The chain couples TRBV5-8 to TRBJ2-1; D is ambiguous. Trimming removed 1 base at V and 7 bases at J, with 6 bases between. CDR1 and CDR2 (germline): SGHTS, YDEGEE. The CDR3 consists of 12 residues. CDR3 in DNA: TGTGCCAGCAGCTTGCTGGGGAATGAGCAGTTCTTC. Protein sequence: CASSLLGNEQFF.

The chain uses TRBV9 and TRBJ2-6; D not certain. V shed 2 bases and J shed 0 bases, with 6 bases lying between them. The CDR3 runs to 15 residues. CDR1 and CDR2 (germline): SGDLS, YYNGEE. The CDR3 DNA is TGTGCCAGCAGCGTGGTGAGCTCTGGGGCCAACGTCCTGACTTTC. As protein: CASSVVSSGANVLTF.

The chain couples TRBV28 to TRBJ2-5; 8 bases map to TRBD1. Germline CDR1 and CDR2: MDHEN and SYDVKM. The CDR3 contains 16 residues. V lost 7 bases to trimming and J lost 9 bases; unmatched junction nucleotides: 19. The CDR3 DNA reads TGTGCCAGCATTGGACGTGACAGGGGAACCTCCAGGGCCCAGTACTTC. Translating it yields CASIGRDRGTSRAQYF.

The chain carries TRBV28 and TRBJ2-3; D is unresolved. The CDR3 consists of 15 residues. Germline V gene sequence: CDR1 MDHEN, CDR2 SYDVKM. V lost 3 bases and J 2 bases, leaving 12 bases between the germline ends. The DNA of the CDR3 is TGTGCCAGCAGTTTCTCGGGTGACTCCACAGATACGCAGTATTTT. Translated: CASSFSGDSTDTQYF. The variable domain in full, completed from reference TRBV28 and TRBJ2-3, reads DVKVTQSSRYLVKRTGEKVFLECVQDMDHENMFWYRQDPGLGLRLIYFSYDVKMKEKGDIPEGYSVSREKKERFSLILESASTNQTSMYLCASSFSGDSTDTQYFGPGTRLTVL.

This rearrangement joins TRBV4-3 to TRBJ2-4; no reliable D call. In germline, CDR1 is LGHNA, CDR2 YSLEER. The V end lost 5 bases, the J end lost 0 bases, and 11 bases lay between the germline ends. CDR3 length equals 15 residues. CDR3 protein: CASSVGSGAKNIQYF. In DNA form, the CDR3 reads TGCGCCAGCAGCGTGGGGTCTGGAGCCAAAAACATTCAGTACTTC.

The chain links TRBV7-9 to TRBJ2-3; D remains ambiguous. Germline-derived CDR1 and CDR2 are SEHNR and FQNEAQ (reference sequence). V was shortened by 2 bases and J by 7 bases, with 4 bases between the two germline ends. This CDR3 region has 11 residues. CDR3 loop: CASSLQYTQYF. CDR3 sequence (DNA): TGTGCCAGCAGCTTACAATATACGCAGTATTTT.

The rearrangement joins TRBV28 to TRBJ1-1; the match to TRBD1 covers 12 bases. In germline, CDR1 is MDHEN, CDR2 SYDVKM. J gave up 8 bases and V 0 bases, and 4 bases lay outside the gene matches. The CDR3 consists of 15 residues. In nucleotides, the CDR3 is TGTGCCAGCAGTTTATGGGCGGGGACAGGGGGCGAAGCTTTCTTT. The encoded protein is CASSLWAGTGGEAFF.

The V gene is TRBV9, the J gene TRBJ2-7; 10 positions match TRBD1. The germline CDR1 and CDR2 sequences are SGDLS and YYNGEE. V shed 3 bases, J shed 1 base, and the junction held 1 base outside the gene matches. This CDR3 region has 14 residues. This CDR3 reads CASSGGQGSYEQYF. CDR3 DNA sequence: TGTGCCAGCAGCGGGGGACAGGGGTCCTACGAGCAGTACTTC.

The CDR3 reads CASSLSGRGVYEQYF. The CDR3 DNA reads TGTGCCAGCAGCCTTAGCGGGAGGGGTGTTTACGAGCAGTACTTC. The chain carries TRBV7-2 and TRBJ2-7; TRBD2 agrees at 11 bases. With 5 bases clipped from V and 4 bases from J, the junction kept 7 bases outside the gene matches. This CDR3 spans 15 amino acids. Germline CDR1 is SGHTA and CDR2 is FQGNSA.

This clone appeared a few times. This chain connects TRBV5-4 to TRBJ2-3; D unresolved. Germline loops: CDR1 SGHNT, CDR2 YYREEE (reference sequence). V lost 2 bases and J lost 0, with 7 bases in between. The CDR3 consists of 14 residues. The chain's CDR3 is CASSFPLSTDTQYF. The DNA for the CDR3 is TGTGCCAGCAGCTTTCCTCTGAGCACAGATACGCAGTATTTT. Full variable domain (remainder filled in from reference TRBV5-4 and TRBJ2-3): ETGVTQSPTHLIKTRGQQVTLRCSSQSGHNTVSWYQQALGQGPQFIFQYYREEENGRGNFPPRFSGLQFPNYSSELNVNALELDDSALYLCASSFPLSTDTQYFGPGTRLTVL.

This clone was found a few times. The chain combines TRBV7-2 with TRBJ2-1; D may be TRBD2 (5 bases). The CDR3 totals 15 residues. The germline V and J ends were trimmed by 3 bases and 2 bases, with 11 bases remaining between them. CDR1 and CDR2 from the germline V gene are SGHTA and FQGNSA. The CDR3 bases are TGTGCCAGCAGCTTCCGGGATGGAGCCTACAATGAGCAGTTCTTC. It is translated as CASSFRDGAYNEQFF.

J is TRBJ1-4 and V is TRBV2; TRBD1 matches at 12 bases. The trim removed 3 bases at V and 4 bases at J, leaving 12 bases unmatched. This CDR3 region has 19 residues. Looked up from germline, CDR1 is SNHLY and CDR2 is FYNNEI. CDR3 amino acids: CASSDPGQGAIQGNEKLFF. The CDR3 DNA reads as TGTGCCAGCAGTGACCCGGGACAGGGGGCGATTCAGGGTAATGAAAAACTGTTTTTT.

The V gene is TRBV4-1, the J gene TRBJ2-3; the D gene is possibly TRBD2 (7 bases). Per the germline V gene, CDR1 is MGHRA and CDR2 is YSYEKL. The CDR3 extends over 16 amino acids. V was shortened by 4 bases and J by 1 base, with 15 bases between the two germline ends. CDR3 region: CASSPLGGPGTDTQYF. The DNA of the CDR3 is TGCGCCAGCAGCCCACTGGGGGGGCCAGGCACAGATACGCAGTATTTT.

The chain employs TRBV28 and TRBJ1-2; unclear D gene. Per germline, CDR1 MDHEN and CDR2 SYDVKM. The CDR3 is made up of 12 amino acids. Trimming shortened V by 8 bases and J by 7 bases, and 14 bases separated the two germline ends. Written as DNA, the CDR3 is TGTGCCAGCGTAGGGAGCGGCTCTGGCTACACCTTC. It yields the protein CASVGSGSGYTF.

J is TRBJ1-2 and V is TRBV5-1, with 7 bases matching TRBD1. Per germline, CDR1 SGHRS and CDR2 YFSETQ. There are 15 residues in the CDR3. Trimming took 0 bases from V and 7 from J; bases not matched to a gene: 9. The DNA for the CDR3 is TGCGCCAGCAGCTTGGAGGGCAGGGGGATGTCTGGCTACACCTTC. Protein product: CASSLEGRGMSGYTF.

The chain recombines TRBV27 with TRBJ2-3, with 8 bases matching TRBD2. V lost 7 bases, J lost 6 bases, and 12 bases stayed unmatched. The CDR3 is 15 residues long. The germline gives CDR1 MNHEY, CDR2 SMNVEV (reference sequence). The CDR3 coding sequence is TGTGCCAGCACCCGCCCGGGACTAGGAGGTGATACGCAGTATTTT. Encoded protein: CASTRPGLGGDTQYF.

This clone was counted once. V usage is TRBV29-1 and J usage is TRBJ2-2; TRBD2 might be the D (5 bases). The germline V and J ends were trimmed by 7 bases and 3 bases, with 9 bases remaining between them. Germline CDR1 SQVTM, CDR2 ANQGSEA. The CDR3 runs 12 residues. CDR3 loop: CSGGSDTGELFF. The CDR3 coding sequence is TGCAGCGGGGGTAGCGACACCGGGGAGCTGTTTTTT.

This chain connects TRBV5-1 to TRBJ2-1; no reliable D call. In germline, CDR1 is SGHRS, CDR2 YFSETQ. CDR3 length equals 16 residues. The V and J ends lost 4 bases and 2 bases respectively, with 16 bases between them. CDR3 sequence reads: CASSPSDNLPYNEQFF. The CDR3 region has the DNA TGCGCCAGCAGCCCCTCCGACAACCTACCCTACAATGAGCAGTTCTTC.

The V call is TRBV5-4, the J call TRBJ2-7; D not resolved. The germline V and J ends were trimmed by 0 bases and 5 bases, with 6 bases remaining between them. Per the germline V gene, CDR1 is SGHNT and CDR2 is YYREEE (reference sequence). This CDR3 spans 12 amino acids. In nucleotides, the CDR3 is TGTGCCAGCAGCTTGGCCGAGAACGAGCAGTACTTC. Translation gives CASSLAENEQYF.

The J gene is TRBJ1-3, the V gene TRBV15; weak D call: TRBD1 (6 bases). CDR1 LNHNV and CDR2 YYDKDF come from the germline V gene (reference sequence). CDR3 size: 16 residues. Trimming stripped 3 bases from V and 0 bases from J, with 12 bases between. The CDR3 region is CATSRHGGASGNTIYF. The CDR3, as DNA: TGTGCCACCAGCAGGCACGGGGGGGCCTCTGGAAACACCATATATTTT.